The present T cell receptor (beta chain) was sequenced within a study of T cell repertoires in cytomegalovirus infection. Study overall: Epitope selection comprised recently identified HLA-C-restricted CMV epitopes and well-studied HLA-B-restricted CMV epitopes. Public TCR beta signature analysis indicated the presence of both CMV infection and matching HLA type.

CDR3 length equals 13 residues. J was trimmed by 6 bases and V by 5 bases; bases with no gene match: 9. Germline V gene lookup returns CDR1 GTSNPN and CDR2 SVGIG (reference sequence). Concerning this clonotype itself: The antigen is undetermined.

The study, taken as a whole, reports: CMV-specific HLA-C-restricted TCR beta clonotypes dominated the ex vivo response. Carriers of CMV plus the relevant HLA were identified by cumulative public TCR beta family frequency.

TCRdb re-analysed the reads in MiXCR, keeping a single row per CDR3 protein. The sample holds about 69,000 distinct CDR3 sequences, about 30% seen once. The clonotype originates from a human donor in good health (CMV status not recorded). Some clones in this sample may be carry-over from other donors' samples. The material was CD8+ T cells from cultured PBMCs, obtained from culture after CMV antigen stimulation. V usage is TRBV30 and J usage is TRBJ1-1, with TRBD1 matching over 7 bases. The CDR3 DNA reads TGTGCCTGGGAGACAGGGTTCGGGCCTGAAGCTTTCTTT. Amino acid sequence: CAWETGFGPEAFF.